This T cell receptor beta chain is from a study of early T cells in non-severe SARS-CoV-2 infection. The overall study: Unsorted whole-blood RNA was sequenced in bulk, leaving chains unpaired.

CDR1 and CDR2 (germline): MNHEY, SVGAGI. V dropped 8 bases and J dropped 3; count of bases not matched to a gene: 2. This CDR3 has 13 amino acids. Unique molecular identifiers (one per individual cDNA molecule) were attached. TCRdb analysed the 5' RACE reads with MiXCR anew, one entry per CDR3 protein. Of about 48,000 distinct CDR3 sequences in the sample, about 9.8% were seen once. Sequences were obtained from whole blood. The sequence derives from an adult who was a healthcare worker with PCR-confirmed SARS-CoV-2 infection or an uninfected control (not recorded which). This chain joins TRBV6-5 and TRBJ2-7, with 12 bases lining up with TRBD2. CDR3 residues: CASQTSGGYEQYF. CDR3 in DNA: TGTGCCAGCCAGACTAGCGGGGGCTACGAGCAGTACTTC.